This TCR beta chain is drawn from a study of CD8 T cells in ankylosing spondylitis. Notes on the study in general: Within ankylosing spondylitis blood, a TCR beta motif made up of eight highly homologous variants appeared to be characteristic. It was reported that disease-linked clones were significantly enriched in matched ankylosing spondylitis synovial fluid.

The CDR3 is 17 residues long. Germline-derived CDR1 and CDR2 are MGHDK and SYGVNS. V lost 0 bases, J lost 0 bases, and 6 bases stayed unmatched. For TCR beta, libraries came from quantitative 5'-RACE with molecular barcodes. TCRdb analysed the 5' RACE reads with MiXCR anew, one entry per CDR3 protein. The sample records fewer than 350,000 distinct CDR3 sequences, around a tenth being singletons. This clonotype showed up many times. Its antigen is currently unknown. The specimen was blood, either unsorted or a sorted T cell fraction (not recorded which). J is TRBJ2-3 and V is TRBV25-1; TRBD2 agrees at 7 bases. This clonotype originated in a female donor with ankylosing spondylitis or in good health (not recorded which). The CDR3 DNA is TGTGCCAGCAGTGAATATAAGCGGGGTTCTAGCACAGATACGCAGTATTTT. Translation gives CASSEYKRGSSTDTQYF.